This TCR beta chain was identified during a study of blood T cell repertoires in COVID-19. About the research overall: T cells, B-cell-depleted T cells, or PBMCs supplied cDNA or gDNA.

Original methodology: Reference gene primers were amplified, and this amplification served to estimate nucleated cell counts. Using immunoSEQ multiplex PCR, the repertoire was profiled, and TCRdb retains in-frame clones only, with some absent. V and J calls and clone size are given by that table; D and trimming were obtained from the DNA. The table records 48,000 or so clones, approximately 81% of them present only once. This CDR3 is built from 13 residues. From germline, CDR1 is LGHDT and CDR2 YNNKEL (reference sequence). The ends lost 4 bases at V and 7 bases at J; junction bases unmatched: 6. V usage is TRBV3-1 (or the pseudogene TRBV3-2) and J usage is TRBJ2-7; 8 bases agree with TRBD2. The material sequenced was peripheral blood. The receptor comes from a woman aged 55-69 years with acute or convalescent COVID-19. The chain's CDR3 is CASSPGGTREQYF. The CDR3, as DNA: TGTGCCAGCAGCCCCGGCGGGACTAGGGAGCAGTACTTC.